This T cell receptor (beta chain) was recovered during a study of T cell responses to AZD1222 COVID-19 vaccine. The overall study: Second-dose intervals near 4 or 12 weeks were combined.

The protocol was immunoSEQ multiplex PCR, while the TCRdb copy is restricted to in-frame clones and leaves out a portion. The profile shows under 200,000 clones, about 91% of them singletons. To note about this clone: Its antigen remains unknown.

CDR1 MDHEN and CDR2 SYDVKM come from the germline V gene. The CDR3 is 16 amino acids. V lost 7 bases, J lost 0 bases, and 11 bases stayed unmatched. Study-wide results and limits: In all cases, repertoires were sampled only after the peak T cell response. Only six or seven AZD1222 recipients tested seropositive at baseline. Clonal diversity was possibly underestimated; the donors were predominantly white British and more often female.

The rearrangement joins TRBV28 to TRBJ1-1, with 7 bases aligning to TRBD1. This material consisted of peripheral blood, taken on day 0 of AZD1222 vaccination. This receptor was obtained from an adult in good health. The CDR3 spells CASTEPGTVMNTEAFF. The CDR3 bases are TGTGCCAGCACTGAGCCAGGGACAGTCATGAACACTGAAGCTTTCTTT.